The clone carrying this TCR beta chain was counted at least ten times. Its specificity is not known. This entry belongs to a study of neurological immune-mediated disorders. Study conclusions and caveats: The expanded clones of different subjects shared no CDR3 amino acid sequences (suggesting private repertoires in all groups).

TCRdb called the 5' RACE reads again in MiXCR, with one record for every CDR3 protein. The table records around 53,000 distinct CDR3 sequences, about 4% of them present only once. The unsorted libraries originated from 2 million PBMCs kept at -80 C. CDR3 size: 14 residues. V shed 7 bases and J shed 0 bases, with 12 bases lying between them. This TCR was sampled from a man between 50 and 59 years old with multiple sclerosis. This chain links TRBV12-3 or TRBV12-4 with TRBJ1-1, with a possible D match to TRBD1 (5 bases). Sequenced sample: PBMCs. CDR3 loop: CASTRQSLNTEAFF. The CDR3 nucleotides are TGTGCCAGCACCCGACAGTCATTGAACACTGAAGCTTTCTTT.